Listed here is a single T cell receptor beta chain. Its antigen is not known. The sample is drawn from a study of blood T cells in healthy people across ages. Notes on the study in general: Per-million-T-cell TCR beta diversity fell roughly linearly with age.

The CDR3 runs to 13 residues. Germline trimming cut 4 bases from V and 3 bases from J; bases unmatched to any gene: 6. CDR1 SQVTM and CDR2 ANQGSEA come from the germline V gene. A second PCR of about 7 to 12 cycles used a sample-barcoded 5' primer and a J-beta primer mix. Each CDR3 protein gets one entry after TCRdb re-called the 5' RACE reads with MiXCR. The data contain 700,000 to 900,000 distinct CDR3 sequences, roughly 25% of them singletons. In addition, the sample was reused for a study of T cells of mothers and their children. That paper adds: Unrelated pairs and related pairs have their TCR recombination output shaped similarly by thymic selection.

This clonotype was sampled from a boy aged 5-17 years in good health. The chain recombines TRBV29-1 with TRBJ2-7; 7 bases align to TRBD2. Sequenced input: blood. The CDR3 nucleotides read TGCAGCGTTGGCTCGGGGGGACTCTACGAGCAGTACTTC. Translating gives CSVGSGGLYEQYF.